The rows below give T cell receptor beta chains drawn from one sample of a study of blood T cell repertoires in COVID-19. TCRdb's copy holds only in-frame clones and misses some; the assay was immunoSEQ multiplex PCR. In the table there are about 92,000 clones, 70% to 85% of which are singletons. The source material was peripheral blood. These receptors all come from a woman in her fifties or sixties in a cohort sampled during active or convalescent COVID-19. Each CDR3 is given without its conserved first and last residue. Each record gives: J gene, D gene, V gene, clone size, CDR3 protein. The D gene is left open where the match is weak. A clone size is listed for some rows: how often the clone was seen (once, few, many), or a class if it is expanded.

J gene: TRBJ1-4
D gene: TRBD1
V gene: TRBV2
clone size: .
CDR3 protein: ASSTRQGATNEKLF

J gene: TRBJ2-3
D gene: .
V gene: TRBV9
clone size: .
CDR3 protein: ASSVVRDTQY

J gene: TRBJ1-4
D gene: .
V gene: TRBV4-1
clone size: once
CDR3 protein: ASSRRENEKLF

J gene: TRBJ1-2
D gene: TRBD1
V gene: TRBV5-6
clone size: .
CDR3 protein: ASSVIGTGFNYGYT

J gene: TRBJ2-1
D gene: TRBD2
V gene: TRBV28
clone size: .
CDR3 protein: ASSSNLGRGGPDEQF

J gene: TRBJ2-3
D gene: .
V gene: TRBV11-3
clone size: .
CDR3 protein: ASSLGEEYTQY

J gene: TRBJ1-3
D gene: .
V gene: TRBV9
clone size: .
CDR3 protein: ASSVDEGGGNTIY

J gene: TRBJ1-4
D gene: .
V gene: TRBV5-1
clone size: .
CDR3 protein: ASSWTDSVNEKLF

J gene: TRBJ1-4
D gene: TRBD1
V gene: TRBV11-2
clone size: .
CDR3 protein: ASSLGDRDNEKLF

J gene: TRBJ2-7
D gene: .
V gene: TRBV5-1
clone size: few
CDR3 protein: ASSLGQRAYEQY

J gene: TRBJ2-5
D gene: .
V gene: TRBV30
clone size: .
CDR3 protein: AWSRLASGETQY

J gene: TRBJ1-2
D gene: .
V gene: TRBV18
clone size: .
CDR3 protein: ASSPPWGDGYT

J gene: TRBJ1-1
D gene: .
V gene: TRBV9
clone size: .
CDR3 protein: ASSLQGTEEAF

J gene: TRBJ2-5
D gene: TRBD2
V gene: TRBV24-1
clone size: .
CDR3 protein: ATSGGGQETQY

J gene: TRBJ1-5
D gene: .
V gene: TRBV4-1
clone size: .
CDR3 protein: ASSQGAGDQPQH

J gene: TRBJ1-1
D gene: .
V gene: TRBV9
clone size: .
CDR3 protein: ASSVALGGSTEAF